This T cell receptor beta chain was captured by sequencing in a study of cytomegalovirus exposure and HLA in healthy donors. Germline values: CDR1 SGHRS, CDR2 YFSETQ. The CDR3 totals 16 residues. The V end was cut by 0 bases, the J end by 0 bases, with 13 bases between. This PCR relied on a set of 60 Vbeta primers and 13 Jbeta primers. Here immunoSEQ multiplex PCR was the method, and the copy in TCRdb shows in-frame clones only, minus some. In the table there are approximately 98,000 clones, around 72% of which are singletons. The receptor was isolated from a male donor in good health and CMV-seronegative. Sequencing was done on a sample of PBMCs. The rearrangement links TRBV5-1 to TRBJ2-7, with D perhaps matching TRBD2 (6 bases). The CDR3 spells CASSLAFGGPSYEQYF. In DNA form, the CDR3 reads TGCGCCAGCAGCTTGGCCTTCGGGGGACCCTCCTACGAGCAGTACTTC.